This T cell receptor (beta chain) was sequenced for a study of blood T cell repertoires in COVID-19. Study-level background: Sites in the United States, Italy and Spain provided acute and convalescent COVID-19 samples. The analysed material was cDNA or gDNA that came from T cells, B-cell-depleted T cells, or PBMCs.

Trimming took 4 bases from V and 3 from J, leaving 16 bases between them. Germline loops: CDR1 SGHDT, CDR2 YYEEEE. CDR3 length equals 16 residues. Per the original data handling: Amplifying reference gene primers gave estimates of nucleated cell counts. Produced via immunoSEQ multiplex PCR; TCRdb's table is partial and in-frame only. V and J calls and clone size are as listed in that table; D and trimming were resolved from the DNA. The data show roughly 150,000 clones, about 86% seen once. Enrolment of Seattle patients took place during active infection, and they were followed longitudinally. The sequence derives from a woman between 70 and 85 years old with COVID-19, enrolled during active disease. The specimen sequenced was peripheral blood. The rearrangement links TRBV5-6 to TRBJ2-2; D not resolved. The CDR3 DNA is TGTGCCAGCAGCCCCCCAGGAACACAGCACACCGGGGAGCTGTTTTTT. Its protein is CASSPPGTQHTGELFF.